These T cell receptor beta chains were read from a single sample in a study of lymphopenia after photon versus proton radiotherapy. TCRdb's table, derived via immunoSEQ multiplex PCR, lists solely in-frame clones and lacks some. The table lists 25,000 to 30,000 clones, 85% to 90% of them singletons, with around 5.2% in the top ten. The input for sequencing was peripheral blood, taken from a patient treated with photon-based radiotherapy. These receptors all come from a young man with gastric cancer. The CDR3 runs from the conserved cysteine through the conserved F or W. The order of the fields is V gene, clone size, J gene, D gene, CDR3 DNA, CDR3 protein. A D gene is named only where the DNA matches it firmly. Not all rows give a size; the values are once, few, many and, for expanded clones, a class.

TRBV5-4	NA	TRBJ2-6	NA	TGTGCCAGCAGCGCTGAGGGGGGGTACCTTTCTGGGGCCAACGTCCTGACTTTC	CASSAEGGYLSGANVLTF
TRBV6-5	NA	TRBJ1-6	NA	TGTGCCAGCAGCGTAGCCCTGGGGTCACCCCTCCACTTT	CASSVALGSPLHF
TRBV7-2	NA	TRBJ2-7	NA	TGTGCCAGCAGCTTAGATGGGACAACCACTGCCTACGAGCAGTACTTC	CASSLDGTTTAYEQYF
TRBV7-9	NA	TRBJ2-2	NA	TGTGCCAGCAGCCGGACCTCGGGCACCGGGGAGCTGTTTTTT	CASSRTSGTGELFF
TRBV11-2	NA	TRBJ2-5	NA	TGTGCCACCAGGGGGGCGGAGGAGACCCAGTACTTC	CATRGAEETQYF
TRBV5-1	NA	TRBJ2-5	TRBD1	TGCGCCAGCAGCAGTAACACAGGGGACGGAGAGACCCAGTACTTC	CASSSNTGDGETQYF
TRBV18	NA	TRBJ1-5	TRBD1	TGTGCCAGCTCACGGGACAGGGATCAGCCCCAGCATTTT	CASSRDRDQPQHF
TRBV28	few	TRBJ1-5	NA	TGTGCCTCCACTTCTAACAATCAGCCCCAGCATTTT	CASTSNNQPQHF
TRBV28	NA	TRBJ2-7	NA	TGTGCCAGCAGCTCTACAAGGGACTCCTACGAGCAGTACTTC	CASSSTRDSYEQYF
TRBV6-6	NA	TRBJ1-1	TRBD1	TGTGCCAGCAGTTTGAAACAGGGGGCCTGGACTGAAGCTTTCTTT	CASSLKQGAWTEAFF
TRBV7-9	NA	TRBJ1-4	NA	TGTGCCAGCAGCTTAGTTTTAGGTTCAACTAATGAAAAACTGTTTTTT	CASSLVLGSTNEKLFF
TRBV4-2	NA	TRBJ1-5	NA	TGTGCCAGCAGCCAAGATACCCCAGGGGCCCATAGCAATCAGCCCCAGCATTTT	CASSQDTPGAHSNQPQHF
TRBV7-8	NA	TRBJ2-2	TRBD1	TGTGCCAGCAGCTTAGCGACACAGGGGTGGCATGGCACCGGGGAGCTGTTTTTT	CASSLATQGWHGTGELFF
TRBV1	NA	TRBJ2-3	NA	TGCACCAGCAGCCAGAGAGGGACAGGGGGCATAGGGCATAAAGATACGCAGTATTTT	CTSSQRGTGGIGHKDTQYF